One and the same sample provided the 24 T cell receptor beta chains below, sequenced in a study of regulatory T cells in long-lasting Graves disease. The time point: persistent/refractory GD, antithyroid drugs over 5 years with positive TRAb. The TCR library was prepared using RNA isolated from PBMCs. Arm-PCR with iRepertoire HTBI primers amplified the CDR3 regions for these TCR beta libraries. TCRdb recomputed calls from the multiplex PCR reads with MiXCR, one row per CDR3 protein. The repertoire includes 400,000 to 450,000 distinct CDR3 sequences, 20% to 25% of them detected once, and approximately 26% sits in the top ten. The sequencing used peripheral blood mononuclear cells (PBMCs), collected when the disease was refractory, from a patient treated with antithyroid drugs. These receptors originate from a female donor with Graves disease.

This clonotype turned up a few times. The V call is TRBV6-9, the J call TRBJ1-2; TRBD1 agrees at 7 bases. The germline CDR1 and CDR2 sequences are MNHGY and SVAAGI. This CDR3 comprises 15 residues. The junction had 8 bases not matched to a gene; V was cut back by 3 bases and J by 4 bases. CDR3 bases: TGTGCCAGCAGTTACGGCCAGGGGGGTAGCTATGGCTACACCTTC. Residues: CASSYGQGGSYGYTF.

This clonotype was recorded many times. This CDR3 reads CSARSLSGSDYEQYF. For the CDR3, the DNA is TGCAGTGCTAGATCCCTCAGCGGGAGTGACTACGAGCAGTACTTC. This chain connects TRBV20-1 to TRBJ2-7, with 8 nucleotides matching TRBD2. Per the germline V gene, CDR1 is DFQATT and CDR2 is SNEGSKA (reference sequence). This CDR3 region has 15 residues. V was pared by 2 bases and J by 3 bases, with 9 bases of the junction left unmatched.

This rearrangement joins TRBV30 to TRBJ1-5; D is perhaps TRBD1 (5 bases). CDR1 and CDR2 (germline): GTSNPN, SVGIG (reference sequence). This CDR3 is 14 amino acids long. Trimming took 1 base from V and 5 from J, leaving 12 bases between them. The CDR3 here is CAWSGSGGDQPQHF. Written as DNA, the CDR3 is TGTGCCTGGAGTGGGTCTGGGGGTGATCAGCCCCAGCATTTT.

This clonotype was counted only a few times. V gene TRBV5-1 combines with J gene TRBJ2-5; 10 bases are shared with TRBD2. V trimming: 4 bases; J trimming: 0 bases; junction bases outside the gene matches: 3. Germline loops: CDR1 SGHRS, CDR2 YFSETQ. CDR3 length: 15 amino acids. The CDR3 sequence is CASSLAGANQETQYF. The DNA of the CDR3 is TGCGCCAGCAGCCTAGCGGGAGCCAACCAAGAGACCCAGTACTTC.

V gene TRBV19 combines with J gene TRBJ1-2; D call uncertain. Germline V lookup: CDR1 LNHDA, CDR2 SQIVND (reference sequence). Trimming left V 5 bases short and J 2 bases short, with 15 bases between. The CDR3 totals 15 residues. The CDR3 nucleotides are TGTGCCAGTAGTTCCGGCCCGGGCCCAAACTATGGCTACACCTTC. Translated, it gives CASSSGPGPNYGYTF.

This clonotype was found a few times. V usage is TRBV20-1 and J usage is TRBJ2-5, with D possibly being TRBD1 (5 bases). Germline loops: CDR1 DFQATT, CDR2 SNEGSKA (reference sequence). CDR3 length equals 13 residues. V was cut by 4 bases and J by 0 bases, with 9 bases left in between. CDR3 nucleotides: TGCAGTGCTATAGGGGCCAACCAAGAGACCCAGTACTTC. Protein: CSAIGANQETQYF.

This clonotype was observed a few times. The V call is TRBV28, the J call TRBJ2-7, with 8 positions matching TRBD2. V was pared by 2 bases and J by 5 bases, with 5 bases of the junction left unmatched. Germline V lookup: CDR1 MDHEN, CDR2 SYDVKM. CDR3 length equals 14 residues. In DNA, the CDR3 is TGTGCCAGCAGTTTAGGAGCGGGAGAGGACGAGCAGTACTTC. Residues: CASSLGAGEDEQYF. The variable domain in full, with the rest retrieved from reference TRBV28 and TRBJ2-7, is DVKVTQSSRYLVKRTGEKVFLECVQDMDHENMFWYRQDPGLGLRLIYFSYDVKMKEKGDIPEGYSVSREKKERFSLILESASTNQTSMYLCASSLGAGEDEQYFGPGTRLTVT.

This clonotype was seen many times. The chain links TRBV2 to TRBJ1-5; D remains ambiguous. Trimming cost V 8 bases and J 0 bases, with 11 bases left between them. CDR1 is SNHLY and CDR2 is FYNNEI in the germline V gene. This CDR3 comprises 14 residues. CDR3 bases: TGTGCCAGCGGCCTCACAAATAGCAATCAGCCCCAGCATTTT. Residues: CASGLTNSNQPQHF.

This clonotype was counted ten times or more. The genes are TRBV29-1 and TRBJ2-7; the D gene is possibly TRBD2 (5 bases). The V gene's germline CDR1 is SQVTM and CDR2 ANQGSEA. The CDR3 extends over 13 amino acids. Trimming cost V 1 base and J 4 bases, with 11 bases left between them. The CDR3 sequence is CSVEGGAVYEQYF. The CDR3 region has the DNA TGCAGCGTTGAAGGGGGAGCGGTGTACGAGCAGTACTTC.

The gene calls are TRBV25-1 and TRBJ1-2, with 9 bases that match TRBD1. Germline V gene lookup returns CDR1 MGHDK and CDR2 SYGVNS. This CDR3 spans 14 amino acids. With 4 bases clipped from V and 7 bases from J, the junction kept 7 bases outside the gene matches. DNA of the CDR3: TGTGCCAGCAGTGGGGGACAGGGCCATGGTGGCTACACCTTC. Translating it yields CASSGGQGHGGYTF.

This clonotype was seen repeatedly, ten times or more. The chain joins TRBV2 to TRBJ2-5; D remains ambiguous. This CDR3 has 14 amino acids. Germline V gives CDR1 SNHLY, CDR2 FYNNEI. The V and J ends lost 9 bases and 3 bases respectively, with 17 bases between them. This CDR3 is CARRATGWEETQYF. The CDR3 coding sequence is TGTGCCAGAAGAGCAACCGGGTGGGAAGAGACCCAGTACTTC.

The chain employs TRBV27 and TRBJ2-7; possible D gene TRBD1, 5 bases. The CDR3 spans 14 residues. Germline V gene lookup returns CDR1 MNHEY and CDR2 SMNVEV (reference sequence). Trimming shortened V by 5 bases and J by 1 base, and 12 bases separated the two germline ends. The DNA of the CDR3 is TGTGCCAGCAGTCCCTACGCAGGGTCCTACGAGCAGTACTTC. This translates into CASSPYAGSYEQYF.

This clonotype has a handful of counts. CDR3 residues: CSAPDRGFGNTIYF. The CDR3 DNA sequence: TGCAGTGCCCCGGACAGGGGATTCGGAAACACCATATATTTT. The genes are TRBV20-1 and TRBJ1-3, with TRBD1 matching over 9 bases. This CDR3 region has 14 residues. Losses at the gene ends were 6 bases for V and 4 bases for J; bases not matched to a gene: 7. CDR1 is DFQATT, CDR2 SNEGSKA, per germline (reference sequence).

The chain couples TRBV12-3 or TRBV12-4 to TRBJ1-5, with TRBD1 as a possible D gene (5 bases). V lost 8 bases to trimming and J lost 4 bases, with 15 bases between them. The CDR3 runs 14 residues. The CDR3 reads CASGKGRGNQPQHF. CDR3 coding DNA: TGTGCCAGCGGTAAAGGCCGGGGGAATCAGCCCCAGCATTTT.

V and J are TRBV20-1 and TRBJ1-5; D not resolved. Trimming left V 5 bases short and J 0 bases short, with 11 bases between. CDR3 length equals 14 residues. The V gene's germline CDR1 is DFQATT and CDR2 SNEGSKA (reference sequence). CDR3 in amino acids: CSAFSWDSNQPQHF. CDR3 DNA sequence: TGCAGTGCTTTCTCTTGGGATAGCAATCAGCCCCAGCATTTT.

This chain joins TRBV4-1 and TRBJ1-6, with D possibly matching TRBD1 (5 bases). With 10 bases removed from V and 5 bases from J, the gap between germline ends came to 18 bases. CDR3 length: 15 residues. CDR1 and CDR2 from the germline V gene are MGHRA and YSYEKL. This CDR3 reads CATVDLTVNNSPLHF. The CDR3 bases are TGCGCCACCGTCGACTTGACAGTTAATAATTCACCCCTCCACTTT.

Points on this clonotype: As the CDR3 is not closed by the conserved phenylalanine or tryptophan, this likely results from a read error. CDR3 loop: CASSSPVGRSATEAFL. CDR3 DNA sequence: TGCGCCAGCAGCTCCCCAGTAGGAAGGAGTGCCACTGAAGCTTTCCTT. The rearrangement joins TRBV5-1 to TRBJ1-1, with D unclear. Trimming cost V 3 bases and J 4 bases, with 19 bases left between them. Per the germline V gene, CDR1 is SGHRS and CDR2 is YFSETQ. There are 16 residues in the CDR3.

This clonotype was detected many times. The chain carries TRBV20-1 and TRBJ2-7, with D possibly being TRBD2 (5 bases). This CDR3 contains 12 residues. V shed 6 bases and J shed 4 bases, with 13 bases lying between them. Germline V lookup: CDR1 DFQATT, CDR2 SNEGSKA (reference sequence). The CDR3 DNA reads as TGCAGTGCCCCCAACGGAGGTTACGAGCAGTACTTC. It is translated as CSAPNGGYEQYF.

CDR3 sequence reads: CASSYIGQGAYEQYF. The CDR3 region has the DNA TGTGCCAGCAGTTACATCGGGCAGGGGGCCTACGAGCAGTACTTC. This chain links TRBV6-5 with TRBJ2-7; TRBD1 aligns across 7 bases. The CDR3 is 15 amino acids. The V gene end was trimmed by 2 bases and the J gene end by 2 bases; junction bases not matched to a gene: 6. Germline assignment: CDR1 MNHEY and CDR2 SVGAGI.

The chain links TRBV6-1 to TRBJ2-4; D may correspond to TRBD1 or TRBD2 (5 bases each). The CDR3 sequence is 16 residues long. Per the germline V gene, CDR1 is MNHNS and CDR2 is SASEGT. V was clipped by 8 bases and J by 0 bases, with 17 bases between them. CDR3 DNA sequence: TGTGCCAGCTGGGACGTATACGACGGAGCCAAAAACATTCAGTACTTC. It is translated as CASWDVYDGAKNIQYF.

This sequence joins TRBV29-1 and TRBJ2-7, with TRBD1 matching 8 bases. This CDR3 is built from 14 residues. Trimming at V came to 0 bases and at J to 2 bases, leaving 3 bases not matched to a gene. CDR1 is SQVTM and CDR2 is ANQGSEA in the germline V gene. The CDR3 here is CSVEDQDRAYEQYF. Written as DNA, the CDR3 is TGCAGCGTTGAAGATCAGGACAGGGCCTACGAGCAGTACTTC.

This clonotype was seen repeatedly, ten times or more. This chain connects TRBV27 to TRBJ2-7; a weak D match, TRBD2 (6 bases). Trimming removed 6 bases at V and 3 bases at J, with 15 bases between. Germline CDR1 and CDR2: MNHEY and SMNVEV (reference sequence). The CDR3 has 14 residues. CDR3: CASRTSLGNYEQYF. The CDR3 region has the DNA TGTGCCAGCAGGACTAGTTTAGGAAACTACGAGCAGTACTTC.

V gene TRBV4-2 combines with J gene TRBJ1-1; a possible D gene is TRBD1 (5 bases). Looked up from germline, CDR1 is LGHNA and CDR2 is YNFKEQ. V was trimmed by 2 bases and J by 0 bases, leaving 16 bases between them. The CDR3 extends over 17 amino acids. The CDR3 region has the DNA TGTGCCAGCAGCCAAACTACGACGACAGCGCTGAACACTGAAGCTTTCTTT. Translating it yields CASSQTTTTALNTEAFF.

The chain is built from TRBV5-1 and TRBJ2-7; D uncertain. The CDR3 loop spans 13 amino acids. Trimming removed 0 bases from V and 6 bases from J, with 10 bases in between. In germline, CDR1 is SGHRS, CDR2 YFSETQ. CDR3 in amino acids: CASSLGGGGEQYF. The DNA of the CDR3 is TGCGCCAGCAGCTTGGGCGGCGGCGGCGAGCAGTACTTC.